One and the same sample provided the 8 T cell receptor beta chains below, sequenced in a study of radiation and T cells in renal cell carcinoma. Clones were sequenced by immunoSEQ multiplex PCR, and TCRdb holds only the in-frame ones, with some missing. This table has roughly 130,000 clones, over 75% appearing once. Time point meaning: blood 2 weeks post-SBRT. This sample's treatment: 15 Gy SBRT to primary tumor, nephrectomy 4 weeks later. The sequencing here drew on blood, taken from a patient whose treatment included radiotherapy and nephrectomy. The receptors come from a woman aged 55 to 70 with renal cell carcinoma.

This chain joins TRBV6-5 and TRBJ2-7, with no clear D. Germline CDR1 and CDR2: MNHEY and SVGAGI. Trimming shortened V by 2 bases and J by 3 bases, and 5 bases separated the two germline ends. The CDR3 is 12 residues long. The CDR3 here is CASSYTHYEQYF. The CDR3 nucleotides read TGTGCCAGCAGTTACACCCACTACGAGCAGTACTTC.

The J gene is TRBJ2-2, the V gene TRBV6-6, with TRBD1 matching over 11 bases. Germline CDR1 and CDR2: MNHNY and SVGAGI (reference sequence). J lost 2 bases, V lost 5 bases, and 1 base had no gene match. The CDR3 is 15 amino acids. The CDR3 sequence: CASSRTGGNTGELFF. The CDR3 DNA is TGTGCCAGCAGTAGGACAGGGGGCAACACCGGGGAGCTGTTTTTT.

The J gene is TRBJ1-1, the V gene TRBV28; 10 nucleotides align to TRBD1. The V and J ends lost 6 bases and 5 bases, in that order; junction bases with no gene match: 9. The CDR3 totals 15 residues. CDR1 and CDR2 (germline): MDHEN, SYDVKM. The CDR3 is CASSRQGARDTEAFF. The CDR3 bases are TGTGCCAGCAGCCGACAGGGGGCGCGGGATACTGAAGCTTTCTTT.

The chain has TRBV20-1 and TRBJ1-1; D not resolved. V lost 0 bases to trimming and J lost 8 bases, with 7 bases between them. The CDR3 runs 11 residues. The V gene's germline CDR1 is DFQATT and CDR2 SNEGSKA (reference sequence). DNA of the CDR3: TGCAGTGCTAGAGATCATCCCGAAGCTTTCTTT. Translated: CSARDHPEAFF.

The rearrangement uses TRBV6-5 and TRBJ2-7, with 11 positions matching TRBD1. V shed 6 bases and J 3 bases; nucleotides not matched to a gene: 7. CDR3 length: 15 amino acids. The germline CDR1 and CDR2 sequences are MNHEY and SVGAGI. The CDR3: CASRTGQGGYYEQYF. In DNA form, the CDR3 reads TGTGCCAGCAGGACGGGACAGGGGGGTTACTACGAGCAGTACTTC.

The V gene is TRBV2, the J gene TRBJ1-1; weak D call: TRBD1 (5 bases). Germline CDR1 is SNHLY and CDR2 is FYNNEI. V was clipped by 1 base and J by 4 bases, with 10 bases between them. CDR3 length: 14 amino acids. CDR3 coding DNA: TGTGCCAGCAGTGAAGGGCAGGGAGCCACTGAAGCTTTCTTT. The encoded protein is CASSEGQGATEAFF. Drawing the rest from reference TRBV2 and TRBJ1-1, the complete variable domain is EPEVTQTPSHQVTQMGQEVILRCVPISNHLYFYWYRQILGQKVEFLVSFYNNEISEKSEIFDDQFSVERPDGSNFTLKIRSTKLEDSAMYFCASSEGQGATEAFFGQGTRLTVV.

This chain uses TRBV4-3 with TRBJ2-1, with 12 bases matching TRBD2. Germline V gene lookup returns CDR1 LGHNA and CDR2 YSLEER. J lost 0 bases, V lost 0 bases, and 6 bases had no gene match. The CDR3 spans 19 residues. The CDR3 DNA reads TGCGCCAGCAGCCAAGATCCAACTAGCGGGAGGAACTCCTACAATGAGCAGTTCTTC. This sequence encodes CASSQDPTSGRNSYNEQFF.

This chain uses TRBV28 with TRBJ1-1; D gene unclear. CDR1 and CDR2 from the germline V gene are MDHEN and SYDVKM. This CDR3 spans 11 amino acids. V lost 6 bases, J lost 7 bases, and 9 bases lay in between. CDR3 region: CASRREGEAFF. The CDR3 coding sequence is TGTGCCAGCAGGAGGGAAGGTGAAGCTTTCTTT.